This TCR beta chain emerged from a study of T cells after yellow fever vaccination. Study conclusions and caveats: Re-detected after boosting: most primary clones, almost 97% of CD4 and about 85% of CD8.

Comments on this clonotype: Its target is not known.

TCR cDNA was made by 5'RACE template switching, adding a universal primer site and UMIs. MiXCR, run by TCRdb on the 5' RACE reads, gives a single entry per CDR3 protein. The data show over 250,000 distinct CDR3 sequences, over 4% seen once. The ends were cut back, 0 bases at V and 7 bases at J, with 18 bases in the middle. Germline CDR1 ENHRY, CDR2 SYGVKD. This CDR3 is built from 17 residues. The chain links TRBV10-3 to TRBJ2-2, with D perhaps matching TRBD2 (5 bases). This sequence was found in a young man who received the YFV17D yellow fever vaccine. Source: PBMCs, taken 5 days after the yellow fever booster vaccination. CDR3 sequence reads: CAISESIVLAVGGELFF. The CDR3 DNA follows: TGTGCCATCAGTGAGTCCATTGTGCTAGCAGTTGGCGGGGAGCTGTTTTTT.